A single sample gave rise to the 30 T cell receptor beta chains below, sequenced in a study of T cell responses to AZD1222 COVID-19 vaccine. Sequenced by immunoSEQ multiplex PCR; TCRdb stores in-frame clones only, minus some. Of tens of thousands of clones listed, approximately 88% are singletons. Material: peripheral blood, obtained on day 0 of AZD1222 vaccination. These receptor sequences come from an adult in good health.

This sequence joins TRBV2 and TRBJ2-7; perhaps TRBD1 as D (6 bases). The CDR3 extends over 13 amino acids. V lost 7 bases, J lost 5 bases, and 15 bases lay in between. Germline V lookup: CDR1 SNHLY, CDR2 FYNNEI. The DNA of the CDR3 is TGTGCCAGCAATAAACAGGGAGAGAACGAGCAGTACTTC. Encoded protein: CASNKQGENEQYF.

V is TRBV29-1 and J is TRBJ2-1; TRBD2 matches at 8 bases. Germline loops: CDR1 SQVTM, CDR2 ANQGSEA. CDR3 length: 14 residues. With V trimmed by 4 bases and J by 1 base, 3 bases remained unmatched. The CDR3 coding sequence is TGCAGCGTTGTAGGCGGGAGGTCCTACAATGAGCAGTTCTTC. Protein sequence: CSVVGGRSYNEQFF.

The CDR3 sequence: CASSRLDNSPLHF. In DNA, the CDR3 is TGTGCCAGCAGCCGCCTGGATAATTCACCCCTCCACTTT. The chain combines TRBV3-1 (or the pseudogene TRBV3-2) with TRBJ1-6; unclear D gene. V shed 4 bases and J shed 5 bases, with 6 bases lying between them. This CDR3 spans 13 amino acids. CDR1 is LGHDT and CDR2 is YNNKEL in the germline V gene (reference sequence).

J is TRBJ2-7 and V is TRBV5-1; 13 bases fit TRBD2. Trimming cost V 4 bases and J 1 base; bases outside gene matches: 5. The germline gives CDR1 SGHRS, CDR2 YFSETQ. The CDR3 loop spans 16 amino acids. CDR3 loop: CASSGRLAGGSYEQYF. CDR3 in DNA: TGCGCCAGCAGCGGCCGACTAGCGGGAGGTTCCTACGAGCAGTACTTC.

The chain employs TRBV30 and TRBJ1-4; D remains unclear. The V gene's germline CDR1 is GTSNPN and CDR2 SVGIG (reference sequence). Trimming removed 4 bases from V and 6 bases from J, with 15 bases in between. CDR3 size: 14 residues. CDR3 DNA sequence: TGTGCCTGGAAAGTGCGTGGGTTCGATGAAAAACTGTTTTTT. Its translation is CAWKVRGFDEKLFF.

The CDR3, as DNA: TGTGCCAGCAGCCCCCCTCCTGCGGGTTCCTACGAGCAGTACTTC. Amino acid sequence: CASSPPPAGSYEQYF. The genes are TRBV7-2 and TRBJ2-7; TRBD2 might be the D (5 bases). The CDR3 is 15 residues long. CDR1 SGHTA and CDR2 FQGNSA come from the germline V gene. V shed 5 bases and J shed 1 base, with 15 bases lying between them.

CDR3 nucleotides: TGTGCCAGCAGCCAAAATTTTGCCACAGGGGACTTCTATTGTGGGGCCAACGTCCTGACTTTC. Translation gives CASSQNFATGDFYCGANVLTF. The chain couples TRBV3-1 (or the pseudogene TRBV3-2) to TRBJ2-6; possible D gene TRBD1, 7 bases. The CDR3 spans 21 residues. Germline CDR1 and CDR2: LGHDT and YNNKEL (reference sequence). Trimming removed 2 bases at V and 3 bases at J, with 26 bases between.

The CDR3 region is CASSPTSGRAQAGELFF. CDR3 nucleotides: TGTGCCAGCAGTCCAACTAGCGGGAGGGCCCAGGCCGGGGAGCTGTTTTTT. The chain is built from TRBV6-4 and TRBJ2-2, with TRBD2 identical over 13 bases. The CDR3 runs to 17 residues. V trimming: 5 bases; J trimming: 6 bases; junction bases outside the gene matches: 9. Germline V lookup: CDR1 MRHNA, CDR2 SNTAGT.

The chain recombines TRBV10-3 with TRBJ1-4; TRBD1 matches 7 bases. The CDR3 covers 13 residues. The germline gives CDR1 ENHRY, CDR2 SYGVKD. The V and J ends lost 6 bases and 8 bases, in that order; junction bases with no gene match: 6. As DNA, the CDR3 is TGTGCCATCAGATGGGACAGCGAAGAAAAACTGTTTTTT. Translation: CAIRWDSEEKLFF.

The chain employs TRBV4-1 and TRBJ1-5; D is ambiguous. Germline lookup yields CDR1 MGHRA and CDR2 YSYEKL. Trimming took off 7 bases at V and 0 bases at J, with 19 bases between the two ends. The CDR3 has 17 amino acids. CDR3 bases: TGCGCCAGCATGCCGGGTCCCGGGCGGGGTAGCAATCAGCCCCAGCATTTT. Translated: CASMPGPGRGSNQPQHF.

The rearrangement joins TRBV6-5 to TRBJ1-2; a possible D gene is TRBD1 (6 bases). V was shortened by 6 bases and J by 8 bases, with 10 bases between the two germline ends. The CDR3 runs to 11 residues. Germline CDR1 reads MNHEY; CDR2 reads SVGAGI. The CDR3 reads CASRTGGGYTF. CDR3 nucleotides: TGTGCCAGCAGGACCGGGGGCGGCTACACCTTC.

The rearrangement links TRBV28 to TRBJ2-5; D is unclear. V lost 5 bases to trimming and J lost 6 bases, with 13 bases between them. CDR1 is MDHEN, CDR2 SYDVKM, per germline. The CDR3 is 13 amino acids. The CDR3 sequence is CASSRSGWQTQYF. The CDR3, as DNA: TGTGCCAGCAGTCGCTCCGGGTGGCAGACCCAGTACTTC.

This chain uses TRBV9 with TRBJ2-7; TRBD2 agrees at 12 bases. The CDR3 sequence is 13 residues long. V trimming: 5 bases; J trimming: 6 bases; junction bases outside the gene matches: 3. Looked up from germline, CDR1 is SGDLS and CDR2 is YYNGEE. The CDR3 DNA follows: TGTGCCAGCAGTCTAGCGGGAGGGCGCGAGCAGTACTTC. It translates to CASSLAGGREQYF. Variable domain in full (rest from reference TRBV9 and TRBJ2-7): DSGVTQTPKHLITATGQRVTLRCSPRSGDLSVYWYQQSLDQGLQFLIQYYNGEERAKGNILERFSAQQFPDLHSELNLSSLELGDSALYFCASSLAGGREQYFGPGTRLTVT.

The rearrangement links TRBV28 to TRBJ1-5; D gene ambiguous. CDR1 and CDR2 (germline): MDHEN, SYDVKM. This CDR3 is built from 12 residues. Trimming removed 8 bases from V and 9 bases from J, with 14 bases in between. The CDR3 loop reads CASDGSKLPQHF. In DNA, the CDR3 is TGTGCCAGCGACGGCAGCAAGTTGCCCCAGCATTTT.

This clone turned up a few times. V and J are TRBV6-5 and TRBJ2-2, with 7 bases matching TRBD2. The germline V gene encodes CDR1 MNHEY and CDR2 SVGAGI. The junction had 8 bases not matched to a gene; V was cut back by 10 bases and J by 3 bases. The CDR3 is 14 residues long. As DNA, the CDR3 is TGTGCCACAAGGGGAGGGGCGGACACCGGGGAGCTGTTTTTT. Protein product: CATRGGADTGELFF.

The J gene is TRBJ2-7, the V gene TRBV28, with 10 nucleotides matching TRBD1. Unmatched junction bases numbered 5, after V lost 1 base and J lost 2 bases. Germline V gene data show CDR1 as MDHEN and CDR2 as SYDVKM. The CDR3 sequence is 16 residues long. The CDR3 bases are TGTGCCAGCAGTTTATTAGCGGGGACAGGGGCCTACGAGCAGTACTTC. It codes for CASSLLAGTGAYEQYF.

This clone has a single count. The chain links TRBV10-1 to TRBJ2-7; TRBD1 agrees at 10 bases. The CDR3 is 13 residues long. Germline CDR1 reads WNHNN; CDR2 reads SYGVQD (reference sequence). After removal of 6 bases from V and 6 bases from J, the junction contained 5 bases not matched to a gene. The CDR3 DNA follows: TGCGCCAGCAGCTTCGGGACAGGGGTCGAGCAGTACTTC. Amino acid sequence: CASSFGTGVEQYF.

The rearrangement links TRBV4-1 to TRBJ2-7, with TRBD2 matching 7 bases. The CDR3 totals 16 residues. Losses at the gene ends were 0 bases for V and 2 bases for J; bases not matched to a gene: 7. Germline V gene lookup returns CDR1 MGHRA and CDR2 YSYEKL. The CDR3 sequence is CASSQEGGSLAYEQYF. The CDR3 nucleotides are TGCGCCAGCAGCCAAGAGGGCGGGAGTTTAGCCTACGAGCAGTACTTC.

This rearrangement joins TRBV10-3 to TRBJ1-5, with unresolved D. The germline V and J ends were trimmed by 3 bases and 0 bases, with 12 bases remaining between them. This CDR3 spans 16 amino acids. Germline loops: CDR1 ENHRY, CDR2 SYGVKD. The CDR3 spells CAISEEPPSSNQPQHF. CDR3 DNA sequence: TGTGCCATCAGTGAAGAGCCTCCCAGTAGCAATCAGCCCCAGCATTTT.

This chain uses TRBV19 with TRBJ1-1; D unresolved. This CDR3 is 15 amino acids long. Germline V CDR1 and CDR2: LNHDA, SQIVND (reference sequence). V lost 2 bases and J lost 1, with 11 bases in between. The CDR3 here is CASSITHGRNTEAFF. The CDR3 nucleotides are TGTGCCAGTAGTATAACGCACGGTAGGAACACTGAAGCTTTCTTT.

The chain combines TRBV5-6 with TRBJ1-2; TRBD1 agrees at 8 bases. The V gene's germline CDR1 is SGHDT and CDR2 YYEEEE. Trimming at V came to 0 bases and at J to 8 bases, leaving 6 bases not matched to a gene. This CDR3 spans 14 amino acids. The CDR3 protein is CASSLDSGGKGYTF. The DNA of the CDR3 is TGTGCCAGCAGCTTGGACTCAGGGGGCAAAGGCTACACCTTC.

This clone is medium-sized in the sample. The chain links TRBV10-3 to TRBJ2-5, with 8 bases identical to TRBD1. CDR3 size: 15 residues. The V segment lost 6 bases and the J segment 2 bases; nucleotides outside the gene matches: 8. Per the germline V gene, CDR1 is ENHRY and CDR2 is SYGVKD. As DNA, the CDR3 is TGTGCCATCAGCTGGACAGGGAATGGGCAAGAGACCCAGTACTTC. Amino acids: CAISWTGNGQETQYF.

This chain links TRBV6-5 with TRBJ2-7; D possibly corresponds to TRBD1 (6 bases). V lost 6 bases to trimming and J lost 4 bases, with 13 bases between them. In germline, CDR1 is MNHEY, CDR2 SVGAGI. This CDR3 has 13 amino acids. CDR3 nucleotide sequence: TGTGCCAGCAGACACACACAGGGTTACGAGCAGTACTTC. Its translation is CASRHTQGYEQYF.

The V gene is TRBV10-3, the J gene TRBJ2-5; 9 positions agree with TRBD1. This CDR3 comprises 15 residues. Trimming took 7 bases from V and 8 from J; bases not matched to a gene: 14. Germline CDR1 is ENHRY and CDR2 is SYGVKD. CDR3 in amino acids: CAIKRDRDEPGTQYF. For the CDR3, the DNA is TGTGCCATCAAGAGGGACAGGGATGAGCCGGGAACCCAGTACTTC.

This clone occurred a few times. The chain links TRBV7-2 to TRBJ1-5; D call uncertain. The CDR3 is 15 amino acids. Germline-derived CDR1 and CDR2 are SGHTA and FQGNSA. V lost 2 bases and J 0 bases, leaving 8 bases between the germline ends. DNA of the CDR3: TGTGCCAGCAGCTTACACACAGATAGCAATCAGCCCCAGCATTTT. This translates into CASSLHTDSNQPQHF.

This chain uses TRBV3-1 (or the pseudogene TRBV3-2) with TRBJ2-3, with 11 bases that match TRBD1. The V gene end was trimmed by 2 bases and the J gene end by 1 base; junction bases not matched to a gene: 8. The CDR3 sequence is 18 residues long. Germline V lookup: CDR1 LGHDT, CDR2 YNNKEL (reference sequence). DNA of the CDR3: TGTGCCAGCAGCCAAAAACCGGGACAGGGGGTCGGCACAGATACGCAGTATTTT. Residues: CASSQKPGQGVGTDTQYF.

The gene calls are TRBV6-5 and TRBJ2-2; a possible D gene is TRBD2 (6 bases). Germline assignment: CDR1 MNHEY and CDR2 SVGAGI. CDR3 length: 14 amino acids. With 10 bases removed from V and 5 bases from J, the gap between germline ends came to 17 bases. The CDR3 region has the DNA TGTGCCACTCTTCCGACTAGAGTTACCGGGGAGCTGTTTTTT. Protein product: CATLPTRVTGELFF.

The J gene is TRBJ1-1, the V gene TRBV13; a possible D gene is TRBD1 (6 bases). V shed 3 bases and J shed 1 base, with 12 bases lying between them. Germline CDR1 PRHDT, CDR2 FYEKMQ (reference sequence). This CDR3 comprises 15 residues. CDR3 region: CASSLDGQRNTEAFF. The CDR3 DNA sequence: TGTGCCAGCAGCTTGGACGGACAGAGGAACACTGAAGCTTTCTTT.

Written as DNA, the CDR3 is TGTGCCAGCAGCTCAAATTTCTATGGCTACACCTTC. This codes for CASSSNFYGYTF. V usage is TRBV9 and J usage is TRBJ1-2; D not certain. Trimming took 4 bases from V and 4 from J, leaving 8 bases between them. CDR3 length equals 12 residues. Germline-derived CDR1 and CDR2 are SGDLS and YYNGEE.

The chain is built from TRBV2 and TRBJ1-5, with D hard to call. V lost 11 bases to trimming and J lost 0 bases, with 11 bases between them. Germline CDR1 and CDR2: SNHLY and FYNNEI. CDR3 length: 13 residues. The CDR3 reads CAGRRDSNQPQHF. CDR3 DNA: TGTGCCGGGAGACGGGATAGCAATCAGCCCCAGCATTTT.